The clone carrying this T cell receptor (beta chain) was recorded many times. Its antigen is still unknown. RNA transcripts yielded amplified TCR beta CDR3 regions. A set of HTBI primers served as the primers for a first-round RT-PCR of the TCR CDR3. TCRdb reanalysed the multiplex PCR reads using MiXCR and keeps one entry per CDR3 protein. Counted here are about 600,000 distinct CDR3 sequences, around 15% occurring once; the ten biggest clones make up 12%. These data come from a study of T cells in Graves' hyperthyroidism and ophthalmopathy. Study results and caveats: Ophthalmopathy was model-predicted a median roughly 6.2 months pre-onset.

Per the germline V gene, CDR1 is SGHTA and CDR2 is FQGTGA. V was clipped by 5 bases and J by 0 bases; unmatched bases: 7. The CDR3 sequence is 16 residues long. The V gene is TRBV7-3, the J gene TRBJ2-3, with TRBD2 identical over 8 bases. The sample comprised blood. This clonotype was sampled from a woman aged 50 to 60 with Graves' ophthalmopathy. The CDR3 here is CASSPKAGVSTDTQYF. The CDR3 DNA follows: TGTGCCAGCAGCCCCAAAGCGGGAGTAAGCACAGATACGCAGTATTTT.